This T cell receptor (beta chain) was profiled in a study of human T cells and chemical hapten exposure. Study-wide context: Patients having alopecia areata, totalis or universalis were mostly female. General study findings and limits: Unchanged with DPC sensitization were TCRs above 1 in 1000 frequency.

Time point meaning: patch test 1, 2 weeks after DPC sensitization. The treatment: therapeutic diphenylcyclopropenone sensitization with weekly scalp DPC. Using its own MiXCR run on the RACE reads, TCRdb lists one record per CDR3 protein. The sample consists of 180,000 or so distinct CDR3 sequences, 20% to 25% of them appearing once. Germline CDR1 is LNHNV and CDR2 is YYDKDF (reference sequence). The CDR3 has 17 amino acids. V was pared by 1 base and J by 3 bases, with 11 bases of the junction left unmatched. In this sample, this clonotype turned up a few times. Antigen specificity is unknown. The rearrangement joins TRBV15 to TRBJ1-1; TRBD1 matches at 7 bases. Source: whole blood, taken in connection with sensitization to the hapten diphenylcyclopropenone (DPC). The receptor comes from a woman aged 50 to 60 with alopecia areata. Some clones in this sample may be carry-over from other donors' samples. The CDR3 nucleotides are TGTGCCACCAGCAGAGCAACCACGACAGGGCGGTACACTGAAGCTTTCTTT. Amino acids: CATSRATTTGRYTEAFF.